The 28 T cell receptor beta chains below all came from one sample that was sequenced in a study of Graves' ophthalmopathy and Graves' hyperthyroidism (dated by TCRdb to the late 2010s). Sequencing took place on an Illumina HiSeq 2000. TCR beta CDR3 regions were amplified from RNA transcripts for repertoire sequencing. The first round of RT-PCR was done with HTBI primers and the Qiagen OneStep RT-PCR kit, and was followed by a second round of multiplex PCR, then size selection and purification. TCRdb passed the public sequencing reads through fastp at Q25 and MiXCR, retaining productive beta sequences. Here each entry gathers all rows of one CDR3 protein and keeps the most common genes and DNA. For this sample there are more than 550,000 distinct CDR3 sequences; just over 40% appear just once. The leading ten clones occupy around 3% of the sample. The sample consisted of peripheral blood. The receptors shown here come from an adult man with Graves' ophthalmopathy.

This clonotype was counted a few times. This chain links TRBV4-3 with TRBJ1-3; the D is unclear. The CDR3 totals 17 residues. Germline CDR1 reads LGHNA; CDR2 reads YSLEER. Trimming stripped 1 base from V and 0 bases from J, with 13 bases between. CDR3 coding DNA: TGCGCCAGCAGCCAAGGTCACGGTCCAATCTCTGGAAACACCATATATTTT. Protein: CASSQGHGPISGNTIYF.

On this clonotype: A much bigger clone sits one base away, suggesting this may be a read error. The CDR3 ends on some other residue instead of the conserved phenylalanine or tryptophan, so this is likely a read error. The CDR3 loop reads CASSPHKSYGYTL. The DNA for the CDR3 is TGTGCCAGCAGCCCCCACAAAAGCTATGGCTACACCCTC. The V and J genes are TRBV7-9 and TRBJ1-2; D ambiguous. Trimming shortened V by 5 bases and J by 4 bases, and 11 bases separated the two germline ends. Germline lookup yields CDR1 SEHNR and CDR2 FQNEAQ (reference sequence). This CDR3 region has 13 residues.

Only a few counts were recorded for this clonotype. This chain uses TRBV5-1 with TRBJ1-2; D remains unclear. Trimming pared 4 bases from V and 4 bases from J, leaving 17 bases between. CDR1 is SGHRS and CDR2 is YFSETQ in the germline V gene. This CDR3 comprises 15 residues. DNA for the CDR3: TGCGCCAGCAGCCAAGATACCGGGCCCTTCTATGGCTACACCTTC. This translates into CASSQDTGPFYGYTF.

This clonotype showed up many times. The V and J genes are TRBV7-6 and TRBJ2-7; tentatively, D is TRBD1 (5 bases). The CDR3 length is 13 residues. V was shortened by 4 bases and J by 6 bases, with 13 bases between the two germline ends. Per germline, CDR1 SGHVS and CDR2 FNYEAQ. CDR3 sequence reads: CASSSALGREQYF. The CDR3 DNA follows: TGTGCCAGCAGCTCAGCACTGGGGCGCGAGCAGTACTTC. The full variable domain, in which reference TRBV7-6 and TRBJ2-7 provide the parts outside the CDR3, is GAGVSQSPRYKVTKRGQDVALRCDPISGHVSLYWYRQALGQGPEFLTYFNYEAQQDKSGLPNDRFSAERPEGSISTLTIQRTEQRDSAMYRCASSSALGREQYFGPGTRLTVT.

At least ten counts were recorded for this clonotype. The rearrangement uses TRBV2 and TRBJ2-2; TRBD2 is a possible D gene (7 bases). Germline CDR1 SNHLY, CDR2 FYNNEI. V was shortened by 2 bases and J by 0 bases, with 13 bases between the two germline ends. CDR3 size: 17 residues. CDR3 in amino acids: CASSEWGGGANTGELFF. CDR3 nucleotide sequence: TGTGCCAGCAGTGAATGGGGCGGGGGCGCGAACACCGGGGAGCTGTTTTTT.

This clonotype was seen at least ten times. V is TRBV5-1 and J is TRBJ1-4; TRBD1 is a possible D gene (5 bases). The germline gives CDR1 SGHRS, CDR2 YFSETQ. Trimming stripped 0 bases from V and 5 bases from J, with 11 bases between. The CDR3 contains 15 residues. CDR3 DNA: TGCGCCAGCAGCTTGGTCCCAGGGACGAATGAAAAACTGTTTTTT. As protein: CASSLVPGTNEKLFF.

Regarding this clonotype: Relative to the germline gene, one junction end is altered; a read error may explain this. This chain uses TRBV11-1 with TRBJ2-7; TRBD1 matches 9 bases. Germline-derived CDR1 and CDR2 are SGHAT and FQDESV (reference sequence). This CDR3 has 14 residues. The CDR3 spells CASNLGTGGNEQYF. In nucleotides, the CDR3 is TGCGCCAGCAATCTTGGAACAGGGGGCAACGAGCAGTACTTC.

CDR3 bases: TGTGCCAGCAGCTCATCTTCCCAGGGGCAAGAGACCCAGTACTTC. Translating gives CASSSSSQGQETQYF. J is TRBJ2-5 and V is TRBV7-2, with D tentatively TRBD1 (6 bases). This CDR3 contains 15 residues. V was cut by 4 bases and J by 2 bases, with 14 bases left in between. Germline V CDR1 and CDR2: SGHTA, FQGNSA.

This CDR3 reads CASSESGRVGEKLFF. As DNA, the CDR3 is TGTGCCAGCAGTGAATCGGGTAGGGTGGGTGAAAAACTGTTTTTT. V usage is TRBV25-1 and J usage is TRBJ1-4; D not resolved. This CDR3 has 15 amino acids. Germline loops: CDR1 MGHDK, CDR2 SYGVNS. With 1 base removed from V and 7 bases from J, the gap between germline ends came to 13 bases.

The chain recombines TRBV20-1 with TRBJ1-2; D is unresolved. This CDR3 contains 11 residues. V gave up 3 bases and J gave up 8 bases, with 10 bases separating them. CDR1 and CDR2 (germline): DFQATT, SNEGSKA (reference sequence). CDR3 sequence (DNA): TGCAGTGCTAGGGGCCTAGGAGGCTACACCTTC. Its translation is CSARGLGGYTF.

The V and J genes are TRBV24-1 and TRBJ2-3, with no clear D. The CDR3 loop spans 12 amino acids. Germline loops: CDR1 KGHDR, CDR2 SFDVKD. V was cut by 0 bases and J by 7 bases, with 4 bases left in between. CDR3 DNA sequence: TGTGCCACCAGTGATTTGACGAATACGCAGTATTTT. Translating gives CATSDLTNTQYF.

This clonotype showed up just a few times. The chain uses TRBV11-3 and TRBJ2-5; tentatively, D is TRBD1 (6 bases). This CDR3 is built from 14 residues. Germline CDR1 is SGHNT and CDR2 is YENEEA. The V end was cut by 8 bases, the J end by 3 bases, with 16 bases between. The CDR3 sequence is CASAPGVAEETQYF. The CDR3 region has the DNA TGTGCCAGCGCCCCAGGGGTGGCCGAAGAGACCCAGTACTTC.

Concerning this clonotype itself: A read error may explain this, as a much larger clone is one base away. The genes are TRBV7-9 and TRBJ1-1, with unresolved D. Germline V gives CDR1 SEHNR, CDR2 FQNEAQ (reference sequence). CDR3 size: 13 residues. The germline V and J ends were trimmed by 9 bases and 1 base, with 12 bases remaining between them. The CDR3 protein is CARSQRTNTEAFF. The CDR3 bases are TGTGCCAGAAGCCAACGGACGAACACTGAAGCTTTCTTT.

This clonotype has only a few counts. The chain carries TRBV27 and TRBJ1-5; no clear D gene. CDR3 length equals 14 residues. V lost 1 base to trimming and J lost 2 bases, with 6 bases between them. Germline-derived CDR1 and CDR2 are MNHEY and SMNVEV (reference sequence). The CDR3 coding sequence is TGTGCCAGCAGTTTATTTGATGGCAATCAGCCCCAGCATTTT. It encodes CASSLFDGNQPQHF.

The chain employs TRBV12-3 or TRBV12-4 and TRBJ2-7; 8 nucleotides match TRBD1. V lost 3 bases to trimming and J lost 0 bases; unmatched junction nucleotides: 4. The CDR3 is 15 residues long. CDR3: CASSLGQVISYEQYF. The CDR3 nucleotides read TGTGCCAGCAGTTTGGGACAGGTGATCTCCTACGAGCAGTACTTC.

V gene TRBV7-3 combines with J gene TRBJ1-6; D not resolved. V shed 2 bases and J shed 3 bases, with 8 bases lying between them. CDR3 length: 15 amino acids. Germline lookup yields CDR1 SGHTA and CDR2 FQGTGA. The CDR3 region has the DNA TGTGCCAGCAGCTTAGACCATAACTATAATTCACCCCTCCACTTT. Its protein is CASSLDHNYNSPLHF.

This clonotype was seen only a few times. This chain connects TRBV29-1 to TRBJ2-1; D is undetermined. With 4 bases removed from V and 7 bases from J, the gap between germline ends came to 8 bases. Germline assignment: CDR1 SQVTM and CDR2 ANQGSEA. This CDR3 is 11 amino acids long. Here the CDR3 reads CSVGGGNEQFF. Here the CDR3 DNA reads TGCAGCGTTGGGGGTGGAAATGAGCAGTTCTTC.

The CDR3 DNA follows: TGTGCCAGCAGCATGGGACAGGGGGCCGACGGGGAGCAGTACTTC. This translates into CASSMGQGADGEQYF. V gene TRBV7-2 combines with J gene TRBJ2-7, with 12 bases aligning to TRBD1. The germline V gene encodes CDR1 SGHTA and CDR2 FQGNSA. The CDR3 contains 15 residues. The trim removed 5 bases at V and 7 bases at J, leaving 9 bases unmatched.

The V gene is TRBV4-3, the J gene TRBJ2-5; 13 positions agree with TRBD2. With 4 bases clipped from V and 0 bases from J, the junction kept 5 bases outside the gene matches. This CDR3 is 17 amino acids long. Germline-derived CDR1 and CDR2 are LGHNA and YSLEER. CDR3 sequence reads: CASSPGLAGPYQETQYF. DNA for the CDR3: TGCGCCAGCAGCCCGGGACTAGCGGGGCCCTACCAAGAGACCCAGTACTTC.

The chain carries TRBV29-1 and TRBJ2-5, with a weak D call TRBD1 (7 bases). Germline-derived CDR1 and CDR2 are SQVTM and ANQGSEA. The CDR3 extends over 12 amino acids. V shed 6 bases and J shed 1 base, with 9 bases lying between them. As DNA, the CDR3 is TGCAGCGTGCGGGACAGCCAAGAGACCCAGTACTTC. Encoded protein: CSVRDSQETQYF.

The gene calls are TRBV25-1 and TRBJ1-1, with no clear D. V shed 3 bases and J shed 2 bases, with 7 bases lying between them. Germline lookup yields CDR1 MGHDK and CDR2 SYGVNS. This CDR3 is built from 13 residues. CDR3 residues: CASSEQYNTEAFF. The DNA of the CDR3 is TGTGCCAGCAGTGAGCAGTATAACACTGAAGCTTTCTTT.

V gene TRBV10-3 combines with J gene TRBJ2-3, with TRBD1 matching over 9 bases. The CDR3 sequence is 15 residues long. The junction had 5 bases not matched to a gene; V was cut back by 4 bases and J by 3 bases. Germline values: CDR1 ENHRY, CDR2 SYGVKD. Here the CDR3 reads CAISAGTGKTDTQYF. CDR3 nucleotide sequence: TGTGCCATCAGTGCCGGGACAGGGAAGACAGATACGCAGTATTTT.

With regard to this clonotype: Sequence at one end of the junction differs from germline and may be a read error. This rearrangement joins TRBV7-9 to TRBJ1-6; D not resolved. In germline, CDR1 is SEHNR, CDR2 FQNEAQ (reference sequence). The CDR3 sequence is 12 residues long. The CDR3 loop reads CSSSPDYSPLHF. In DNA, the CDR3 is TGTTCCAGCAGCCCCGACTATTCACCCCTCCACTTT.

The chain couples TRBV29-1 to TRBJ2-5; D is possibly TRBD2 (6 bases). Between the trimmed V and J ends, which lost 3 bases and 1 base, there was a span of 24 bases. The CDR3 extends over 18 amino acids. Germline assignment: CDR1 SQVTM and CDR2 ANQGSEA. The CDR3 reads CSVEEGPYGTVRQETQYF. The CDR3, as DNA: TGCAGCGTTGAGGAGGGGCCTTACGGGACTGTACGCCAAGAGACCCAGTACTTC. The variable domain in full, completed from reference TRBV29-1 and TRBJ2-5, reads SAVISQKPSRDICQRGTSLTIQCQVDSQVTMMFWYRQQPGQSLTLIATANQGSEATYESGFVIDKFPISRPNLTFSTLTVSNMSPEDSSIYLCSVEEGPYGTVRQETQYFGPGTRLLVL.

The table lists this clonotype with many counts. The chain recombines TRBV24-1 with TRBJ1-1, with D uncertain. From germline, CDR1 is KGHDR and CDR2 SFDVKD. V shed 2 bases and J shed 1 base, with 7 bases lying between them. The CDR3 runs 14 residues. The CDR3 is CATSDSGPNTEAFF. CDR3 coding DNA: TGTGCCACCAGTGATTCCGGGCCGAACACTGAAGCTTTCTTT.

The rearrangement links TRBV12-5 to TRBJ1-1; 7 nucleotides line up with TRBD1. The V gene end was trimmed by 1 base and the J gene end by 4 bases; junction bases not matched to a gene: 6. Germline loops: CDR1 LGHNT, CDR2 FRNRAP. The CDR3 totals 15 residues. The CDR3 reads CASGLGDSWITEAFF. Here the CDR3 DNA reads TGTGCTAGTGGTTTGGGGGACAGTTGGATCACTGAAGCTTTCTTT.

The V and J genes are TRBV25-1 and TRBJ1-2; D is undetermined. Germline V gene sequence: CDR1 MGHDK, CDR2 SYGVNS. The CDR3 runs 13 residues. V dropped 4 bases and J dropped 0 bases, with 6 bases sitting between them. The CDR3 spells CASSAPSNYGYTF. The CDR3 DNA follows: TGTGCCAGCAGTGCCCCGTCTAACTATGGCTACACCTTC.

For this clonotype: Possible read error: a much larger clone is one base away. The rearrangement joins TRBV5-4 to TRBJ1-2; no clear D gene. Germline CDR1 reads SGHNT; CDR2 reads YYREEE (reference sequence). This CDR3 has 15 amino acids. The CDR3 nucleotides are TGTGCCGGCAGCTTGGTTGGCGCCAAAAACTATGGCTACACCTTC. Its protein is CAGSLVGAKNYGYTF.